Listed below are T cell receptor beta chains from one sample, sequenced in a study of T-cell reconstitution after alpha-beta-depleted transplantation in children. TCRdb re-derived calls from the PCR reads in MiXCR, one entry per CDR3 protein. The table has roughly 120,000 distinct CDR3 sequences, roughly 24% seen once. The material was PBMCs, mostly from graft donor cells, obtained 180 days after TCRalphabeta/CD19-depleted stem cell transplant. These receptors all stem from a male patient between 2 and 10 years old who had a stem cell transplant for chronic granulomatous disease, so the T cells may come from the graft donor. CDR3s include the opening cysteine and the closing phenylalanine or tryptophan. A D gene is named only where the DNA matches it firmly. Size is stated for part of the rows, as once, few or many counts, or as a class when the clone is expanded.

V	D	size	J	CDR3	DNA
TRBV5-1	-	-	TRBJ2-5	CASRSGPQETQYF	TGCGCCAGCAGATCGGGACCGCAAGAGACCCAGTACTTC
TRBV12-3/TRBV12-4	TRBD1	-	TRBJ2-2	CASEQGATGELFF	TGTGCCAGCGAACAGGGGGCGACCGGGGAGCTGTTTTTT
TRBV4-1	-	-	TRBJ2-7	CASSQYRGYEQYF	TGCGCCAGCAGCCAGTATAGGGGCTACGAGCAGTACTTC
TRBV4-3	-	many	TRBJ2-3	CASSQAWRLDFADTQYF	TGCGCCAGCAGCCAAGCCTGGCGGTTAGATTTCGCAGATACGCAGTATTTT
TRBV12-3/TRBV12-4	-	-	TRBJ1-5	CASSQPNQPQHF	TGTGCCAGCAGTCAACCTAATCAGCCCCAGCATTTT
TRBV4-3	TRBD2	-	TRBJ2-2	CASRERGANTGELFF	TGCGCCAGCAGGGAGCGGGGGGCGAACACCGGGGAGCTGTTTTTT
TRBV2	-	-	TRBJ2-1	CASSDSTTYNEQFF	TGTGCCAGCAGTGATAGCACGACCTACAATGAGCAGTTCTTC
TRBV12-3/TRBV12-4	TRBD1	few	TRBJ2-1	CASSVDRGNEQFF	TGTGCCAGCAGTGTAGACAGGGGCAATGAGCAGTTCTTC
TRBV20-1	-	many	TRBJ2-1	CSARDRFGEDNEQFF	TGCAGTGCTAGAGATAGGTTTGGTGAGGACAATGAGCAGTTCTTC
TRBV12-3/TRBV12-4	TRBD2	many	TRBJ2-3	CASKFGRGVTDTQYF	TGTGCCAGCAAATTTGGGCGGGGGGTCACAGATACGCAGTATTTT
TRBV5-1	-	-	TRBJ2-1	CARLSHNEQFF	TGCGCCAGACTGAGTCACAATGAGCAGTTCTTC
TRBV5-1	-	few	TRBJ1-1	CASSLAFDSFGTEAFF	TGCGCCAGCAGCTTGGCCTTCGACTCCTTTGGAACTGAAGCTTTCTTT
TRBV29-1	TRBD2	many	TRBJ2-7	CSVNAGGSSYEQYF	TGCAGCGTCAACGCGGGGGGCAGCTCCTACGAGCAGTACTTC
TRBV9	TRBD1	many	TRBJ2-5	CASRSTGETETQYF	TGTGCCAGCAGATCTACAGGGGAAACGGAGACCCAGTACTTC
TRBV7-8	-	-	TRBJ1-1	CASSLALGNTEAFF	TGTGCCAGCAGCTTAGCGCTTGGTAACACTGAAGCTTTCTTT
TRBV28	-	few	TRBJ2-7	CASSATPYYEQYF	TGTGCCAGCTCGGCGACTCCCTACTACGAGCAGTACTTC
TRBV5-1	-	-	TRBJ2-7	CASSLTLGSYEQYF	TGCGCCAGCAGCTTGACTTTGGGCTCCTACGAGCAGTACTTC
TRBV12-3/TRBV12-4	TRBD2	few	TRBJ2-5	CASSGWTSGRYQETQYF	TGTGCCAGCAGTGGGTGGACTAGCGGGAGATACCAAGAGACCCAGTACTTC
TRBV7-7	-	many	TRBJ1-3	CASSLPGTGSGNTIYF	TGTGCCAGCAGCTTGCCCGGGACCGGCTCTGGAAACACCATATATTTT
TRBV5-5	-	few	TRBJ2-1	CASSLQVGTYNEQFF	TGTGCCAGCAGCTTGCAGGTCGGTACGTACAATGAGCAGTTCTTC
TRBV28	-	-	TRBJ2-7	CASSSAPPEQYF	TGTGCCAGCAGTTCCGCGCCCCCCGAGCAGTACTTC
TRBV25-1	TRBD2	-	TRBJ2-5	CASSGASGAQETQYF	TGTGCCAGCAGTGGTGCTAGCGGGGCCCAAGAGACCCAGTACTTC
TRBV7-8	TRBD2	few	TRBJ2-5	CASSRTSGPLGETQYF	TGTGCCAGCAGTCGGACTAGCGGGCCGTTGGGGGAGACCCAGTACTTC
TRBV29-1	TRBD1	many	TRBJ2-3	CSVAPGQGALGTDTQYF	TGCAGCGTTGCGCCGGGACAGGGGGCCCTCGGCACAGATACGCAGTATTTT
TRBV7-2	-	-	TRBJ2-1	CASSERPRGRLDEQFF	TGTGCCAGCAGCGAGCGCCCCCGCGGGCGTCTAGATGAGCAGTTCTTC
TRBV4-3	-	once	TRBJ2-1	CASSQDIETQNEQFF	TGCGCCAGCAGCCAAGATATCGAGACTCAAAATGAGCAGTTCTTC
TRBV24-1	-	many	TRBJ2-5	CATSDWWGETQYF	TGTGCCACCAGTGATTGGTGGGGGGAGACCCAGTACTTC
TRBV20-1	TRBD2	many	TRBJ2-7	CSAKTSGRRYEQYF	TGCAGTGCAAAGACTAGCGGGAGGAGGTACGAGCAGTACTTC
TRBV7-2	-	-	TRBJ2-3	CASSLGANTQYF	TGTGCCAGCAGCTTGGGGGCAAATACGCAGTATTTT
TRBV29-1	-	once	TRBJ2-5	CSVEGDRQTQYF	TGCAGCGTTGAGGGGGATAGGCAGACCCAGTACTTC
TRBV11-2	-	-	TRBJ2-5	CASSLDTRVQTQYF	TGTGCCAGCAGCTTAGATACCAGGGTCCAGACCCAGTACTTC
TRBV7-9	-	few	TRBJ2-7	CASSLAHSGSSYEQYF	TGTGCCAGCAGCTTAGCGCACTCCGGGAGCTCCTACGAGCAGTACTTC
TRBV29-1	TRBD2	-	TRBJ2-1	CGLAAYNEQFF	TGCGGACTAGCTGCCTACAATGAGCAGTTCTTC
TRBV5-5	TRBD2	few	TRBJ2-1	CASREGPYNEQFF	TGTGCCAGCCGGGAGGGCCCTTACAATGAGCAGTTCTTC
TRBV5-1	-	-	TRBJ2-7	CASSLVSSSYEQYF	TGCGCCAGCAGCTTGGTTTCGTCGTCCTACGAGCAGTACTTC
TRBV12-3/TRBV12-4	TRBD1	many	TRBJ2-3	CASSLGRGLITDTQYF	TGTGCCAGCAGTTTGGGCAGGGGGCTGATCACAGATACGCAGTATTTT
TRBV10-3	-	once	TRBJ1-1	CAAGGREGEAFF	TGTGCCGCCGGTGGCAGGGAAGGTGAAGCTTTCTTT
TRBV20-1	-	-	TRBJ2-5	CSARPREETQYF	TGCAGTGCTAGACCCCGGGAAGAGACCCAGTACTTC
TRBV16	-	-	TRBJ1-2	CASSLPLGGRGGYTF	TGTGCCAGCAGCCTTCCGCTGGGGGGGCGCGGTGGCTACACCTTC
TRBV15	TRBD1	-	TRBJ2-2	CATSSGQGFGGELFF	TGTGCCACCAGCTCGGGACAGGGATTCGGGGGGGAGCTGTTTTTT
TRBV6-1	TRBD1	-	TRBJ2-1	CASSASGTGFSNEQFF	TGTGCCAGCAGTGCGTCCGGGACAGGGTTTAGCAATGAGCAGTTCTTC
TRBV5-8	-	many	TRBJ2-1	CASSLARPVRYEQFF	TGTGCCAGCAGCTTGGCGCGACCGGTTAGATATGAGCAGTTCTTC
TRBV5-1	-	many	TRBJ1-2	CASSPHEGGGYTF	TGCGCCAGCAGCCCCCATGAGGGGGGTGGCTACACCTTC
TRBV20-1	-	-	TRBJ2-5	CSDKSVGRKETQYF	TGCAGTGACAAGTCCGTTGGACGAAAAGAGACCCAGTACTTC
TRBV4-3	TRBD2	-	TRBJ2-1	CASSRMTSGNYNEQFF	TGCGCCAGCAGCCGGATGACTAGCGGGAACTACAATGAGCAGTTCTTC
TRBV20-1	-	few	TRBJ2-5	CSARRLQLKETQYF	TGCAGTGCTAGGAGGCTACAGCTGAAAGAGACCCAGTACTTC
TRBV2	-	-	TRBJ1-1	CASTGTEAFF	TGTGCCAGCACAGGCACTGAAGCTTTCTTT
TRBV12-3/TRBV12-4	TRBD2	-	TRBJ2-2	CASSSLAGRGELFF	TGTGCCAGCAGTTCACTAGCGGGAAGGGGGGAGCTGTTTTTT
TRBV7-2	-	-	TRBJ2-5	CASSGTHSLETQYF	TGTGCCAGCAGCGGAACTCACAGCCTAGAGACCCAGTACTTC
TRBV12-3/TRBV12-4	-	many	TRBJ2-7	CASSFAGTYEQYF	TGTGCCAGCAGTTTCGCAGGGACCTACGAGCAGTACTTC
TRBV20-1	TRBD2	many	TRBJ2-1	CSARRASGGSYNEQFF	TGCAGTGCTAGGAGAGCTAGCGGGGGGTCCTACAATGAGCAGTTCTTC
TRBV20-1	-	-	TRBJ2-7	CSASQGSYEQYF	TGCAGTGCTAGTCAGGGTTCCTACGAGCAGTACTTC
TRBV2	TRBD1	few	TRBJ2-7	CASSTTDRVSSYEQYF	TGTGCCAGCAGTACGACGGACAGGGTGAGCTCCTACGAGCAGTACTTC
TRBV5-1	-	many	TRBJ2-5	CASSLEGTKETQYF	TGCGCCAGCAGCTTGGAAGGGACGAAAGAGACCCAGTACTTC
TRBV5-6	-	many	TRBJ2-6	CASSLRVLSGANVLTF	TGTGCCAGCAGCTTACGGGTCCTCTCTGGGGCCAACGTCCTGACTTTC
TRBV7-2	TRBD2	-	TRBJ2-3	CASSFTSGGGNTQYF	TGTGCCAGCAGCTTTACTAGCGGGGGAGGTAATACGCAGTATTTT
TRBV6-2/TRBV6-3	TRBD2	-	TRBJ2-3	CASSPSTSGRQYF	TGTGCCAGCAGTCCATCGACTAGCGGGAGGCAGTATTTT
TRBV20-1	-	many	TRBJ2-1	CSARRRVASYNEQFF	TGCAGTGCTAGAAGACGGGTAGCCTCCTACAATGAGCAGTTCTTC